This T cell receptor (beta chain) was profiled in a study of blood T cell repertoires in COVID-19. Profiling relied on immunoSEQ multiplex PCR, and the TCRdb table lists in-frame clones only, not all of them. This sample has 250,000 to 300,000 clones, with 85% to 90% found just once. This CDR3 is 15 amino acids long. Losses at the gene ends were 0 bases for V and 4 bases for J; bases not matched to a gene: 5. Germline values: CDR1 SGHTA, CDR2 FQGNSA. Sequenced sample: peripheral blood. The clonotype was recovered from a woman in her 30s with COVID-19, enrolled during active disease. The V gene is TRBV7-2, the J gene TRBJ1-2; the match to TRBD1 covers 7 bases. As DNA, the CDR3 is TGTGCCAGCAGCTTAGCCCAGGGGGTAGGCTATGGCTACACCTTC. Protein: CASSLAQGVGYGYTF.